Each of the 23 T cell receptor beta chains below was sequenced from the same sample in a study of cytomegalovirus exposure and HLA in healthy donors. The PCR contained 60 Vbeta and 13 Jbeta primers. Assay: immunoSEQ multiplex PCR; the TCRdb copy retains only in-frame clones and omits some. The top ten hold over 2% of the sample, which has a few hundred thousand clones, just over 70% seen once. The sequenced sample consisted of PBMCs. The receptors here all came from a female donor in good health and CMV-seronegative.

The chain combines TRBV5-1 with TRBJ2-7; a possible D gene is TRBD1 (6 bases). This CDR3 has 14 residues. Germline V CDR1 and CDR2: SGHRS, YFSETQ. V was cut by 8 bases and J by 8 bases, with 23 bases left in between. As DNA, the CDR3 is TGCGCCAGTACGCCTGAGGGGGAGCGGTGGAAGCAGTACTTC. Protein: CASTPEGERWKQYF.

The V call is TRBV6-6, the J call TRBJ2-5, with 10 bases identical to TRBD1. The closer fit of TRBJ2-7 to the DNA end suggests the J call may be wrong. The CDR3 covers 14 residues. Looked up from germline, CDR1 is MNHNY and CDR2 is SVGAGI (reference sequence). The CDR3 loop is CASSYDRGPYEQYF. CDR3 in DNA: TGTGCCAGCAGTTACGACAGGGGGCCCTACGAGCAGTACTTC.

The chain couples TRBV4-1 to TRBJ2-5; 12 bases are shared with TRBD2. Germline loops: CDR1 MGHRA, CDR2 YSYEKL. The J segment lost 5 bases and the V segment lost 0 bases, leaving 7 bases of the junction unmatched. The CDR3 length is 17 residues. The CDR3 DNA is TGCGCCAGCAGCCAAGATTGGCCTAGCGGGAGGGGGGAGACCCAGTACTTC. Translation gives CASSQDWPSGRGETQYF.

With respect to this clone: The junction departs from germline at one end; a sequencing error may be responsible. The chain carries TRBV7-8 and TRBJ2-1; the match to TRBD2 covers 7 bases. From germline, CDR1 is SGHVS and CDR2 FQNEAQ. CDR3 length: 14 residues. The CDR3 here is CASGLTAGNNEQFF. DNA of the CDR3: TGTGCCAGCGGCTTAACAGCGGGGAACAATGAGCAGTTCTTC.

The chain carries TRBV2 and TRBJ2-5; no firm D call. The end of the DNA aligns better with TRBJ2-7, so the J call may be wrong. The CDR3 runs to 12 residues. Germline values: CDR1 SNHLY, CDR2 FYNNEI. CDR3 protein: CASMPLSYEQYF. CDR3 bases: TGTGCCAGCATGCCCCTCTCCTACGAGCAGTACTTC.

V usage is TRBV10-3 and J usage is TRBJ2-6; D gene uncertain. Trimming shortened V by 3 bases and J by 2 bases, and 11 bases separated the two germline ends. The CDR3 is 16 amino acids. Germline CDR1 and CDR2: ENHRY and SYGVKD. The CDR3 sequence: CAISDRAATGANVLTF. As DNA, the CDR3 is TGTGCCATCAGTGATCGAGCTGCTACTGGGGCCAACGTCCTGACTTTC.

V and J are TRBV15 and TRBJ2-1, with TRBD2 matching over 7 bases. This CDR3 is 21 amino acids long. Trimming removed 0 bases from V and 0 bases from J; junction bases left unmatched: 17. CDR1 is LNHNV and CDR2 is YYDKDF in the germline V gene (reference sequence). CDR3 sequence: CATSRDLPSMGGPSSYNEQFF. CDR3 DNA: TGTGCCACCAGCAGAGATTTACCCTCTATGGGAGGGCCGAGCTCCTACAATGAGCAGTTCTTC. The full variable domain, in which reference TRBV15 and TRBJ2-1 provide the parts outside the CDR3, is DAMVIQNPRYQVTQFGKPVTLSCSQTLNHNVMYWYQQKSSQAPKLLFHYYDKDFNNEADTPDNFQSRRPNTSFCFLDIRSPGLGDTAMYLCATSRDLPSMGGPSSYNEQFFGPGTRLTVL.

The J gene is TRBJ1-1, the V gene TRBV6-1; tentatively, D is TRBD1 (6 bases). This CDR3 contains 13 residues. Germline V CDR1 and CDR2: MNHNS, SASEGT. The germline V and J ends were trimmed by 5 bases and 1 base, with 8 bases remaining between them. In DNA form, the CDR3 reads TGTGCCAGCAGTTGGGACACGAACACTGAAGCTTTCTTT. This gives the protein CASSWDTNTEAFF.

This clone appeared once. The chain carries TRBV15 and TRBJ2-1; 16 bases fit TRBD2. V shed 9 bases and J 10 bases; nucleotides not matched to a gene: 9. This CDR3 region has 15 residues. In germline, CDR1 is LNHNV, CDR2 YYDKDF (reference sequence). Here the CDR3 DNA reads TGTGCCACGGGGGGGACTAGCGGGAGGGCCGGGGAGCAGTTCTTC. It is translated as CATGGTSGRAGEQFF.

This chain joins TRBV27 and TRBJ2-1; 8 nucleotides line up with TRBD2. Trimming removed 3 bases from V and 4 bases from J; junction bases left unmatched: 5. Germline assignment: CDR1 MNHEY and CDR2 SMNVEV (reference sequence). The CDR3 totals 15 residues. CDR3 protein: CASSFFSGTYNEQFF. The CDR3 DNA reads TGTGCCAGCAGTTTCTTTAGCGGGACTTACAATGAGCAGTTCTTC.

The V gene is TRBV4-1, the J gene TRBJ2-7; the match to TRBD2 covers 10 bases. Looked up from germline, CDR1 is MGHRA and CDR2 is YSYEKL. V lost 2 bases, J lost 6 bases, and 10 bases stayed unmatched. This CDR3 spans 16 amino acids. The CDR3 DNA follows: TGCGCCAGCAGCCAACTGAGAGCGGGAGGGCCCCTCGAGCAGTACTTC. Protein product: CASSQLRAGGPLEQYF.

The gene calls are TRBV7-8 and TRBJ2-5; a weak D match, TRBD2 (5 bases). The V gene's germline CDR1 is SGHVS and CDR2 FQNEAQ. V was shortened by 5 bases and J by 1 base, with 11 bases between the two germline ends. The CDR3 runs 14 residues. The CDR3 DNA sequence: TGTGCCAGCAGCCCCAACCGGGGCCAAGAGACCCAGTACTTC. It encodes CASSPNRGQETQYF.

V usage is TRBV5-5 and J usage is TRBJ1-5; D not certain. Germline V gives CDR1 SGHKS, CDR2 YYEKEE (reference sequence). The CDR3 length is 13 residues. With 3 bases removed from V and 10 bases from J, the gap between germline ends came to 14 bases. CDR3 DNA: TGTGCCAGCAGCTCGGGTGTTACGGGACCCCAGCATTTT. This encodes CASSSGVTGPQHF.

In its sample, this clone was seen a few times. The rearrangement uses TRBV23-1 and TRBJ1-5; 9 nucleotides align to TRBD1. TRBV23-1 is reported as an ORF; its role is uncertain. The CDR3 spans 15 residues. The ends lost 4 bases at V and 2 bases at J; junction bases unmatched: 3. The CDR3 DNA sequence: TGCGCCAGCAGTCTGGACAGGGGTTGCAATCAGCCCCAGCATTTT. Encoded protein: CASSLDRGCNQPQHF.

Regarding this clone: One end of the junction fails to match germline, which may point to a read error. This chain uses TRBV5-1 with TRBJ1-1; a possible D gene is TRBD1 (6 bases). The CDR3 is made up of 15 amino acids. CDR1 SGHRS and CDR2 YFSETQ come from the germline V gene. CDR3 coding DNA: TGCGCCAGCAGGTTGGGGCAGGACAGAGACACTGAAGCTTTCTTT. As protein: CASRLGQDRDTEAFF.

The V call is TRBV5-4, the J call TRBJ1-3, with 10 bases that match TRBD1. The V gene end was trimmed by 1 base and the J gene end by 4 bases; junction bases not matched to a gene: 8. The CDR3 has 17 amino acids. The germline CDR1 and CDR2 sequences are SGHNT and YYREEE (reference sequence). The CDR3 reads CASSLTDRGPAGNTIYF. CDR3 in DNA: TGTGCCAGCAGCTTGACCGACAGGGGGCCCGCGGGAAACACCATATATTTT.

Remarks on this clone: An end of the junction differs from the germline gene, which may be a read error. This sample includes further DNA sequences coding for the same CDR3. The chain joins TRBV6-5 to TRBJ2-7, with TRBD2 identical over 9 bases. Per the germline V gene, CDR1 is MNHEY and CDR2 is SVGAGI. The CDR3 consists of 15 residues. CDR3 in amino acids: CASSFGTSPAYEQYF. The CDR3 DNA is TGTGCCAGCAGTTTCGGGACTAGCCCAGCCTACGAGCAGTACTTT.

J is TRBJ2-1 and V is TRBV10-2, with D perhaps matching TRBD2 (6 bases). Trimming removed 6 bases from V and 0 bases from J, with 12 bases in between. The CDR3 has 15 residues. Germline CDR1 WSHSY, CDR2 SAAADI. The CDR3 region is CASSAGLLSYNEQFF. CDR3 in DNA: TGCGCCAGCAGCGCCGGACTACTCTCCTACAATGAGCAGTTCTTC.

This clone was seen only once. V is TRBV28 and J is TRBJ2-3; 10 bases align to TRBD2. V lost 2 bases and J lost 5; bases outside the gene matches: 16. CDR1 MDHEN and CDR2 SYDVKM come from the germline V gene. The CDR3 spans 19 residues. CDR3 residues: CASSLHLPESGRARDTQYF. The CDR3, as DNA: TGTGCCAGCAGTTTACACCTCCCAGAGAGCGGGAGGGCGAGAGATACGCAGTATTTT.

Of note for this clone: One end of the junction does not line up with germline, which may come from a read error. At the DNA level, this CDR3 is encoded by other sequences in the same sample as well. The chain is built from TRBV7-9 and TRBJ2-7, with D tentatively TRBD2 (6 bases). There are 14 residues in the CDR3. Per germline, CDR1 SEHNR and CDR2 FQNEAQ (reference sequence). The CDR3 region has the DNA TGCGCCAGCAGCTCTAGGGCAGGGAGGTGGGAGCAGTACTTC. Amino acids: CASSSRAGRWEQYF.

The CDR3 DNA sequence: TGCGCCAGCAGCTTGGTTTTCCTTGAGACCCAGTACTTC. It specifies CASSLVFLETQYF. The gene calls are TRBV5-1 and TRBJ2-5; D is unclear. V was clipped by 0 bases and J by 5 bases, with 8 bases between them. This CDR3 spans 13 amino acids. Looked up from germline, CDR1 is SGHRS and CDR2 is YFSETQ. Together with reference TRBV5-1 and TRBJ2-5, the CDR3 gives the full variable domain: KAGVTQTPRYLIKTRGQQVTLSCSPISGHRSVSWYQQTPGQGLQFLFEYFSETQRNKGNFPGRFSGRQFSNSRSEMNVSTLELGDSALYLCASSLVFLETQYFGPGTRLLVL.

The chain is built from TRBV5-1 and TRBJ1-2; TRBD1 matches 9 bases. Unmatched junction bases numbered 5, after V lost 2 bases and J lost 3 bases. This CDR3 spans 15 amino acids. Per the germline V gene, CDR1 is SGHRS and CDR2 is YFSETQ. The CDR3 coding sequence is TGCGCCAGCAGCTTAATGACAGGGGGGTACTATGGCTACACCTTC. Its translation: CASSLMTGGYYGYTF.

Turning to this clone: Other DNA sequences in this specimen translate into the identical CDR3. The chain is built from TRBV18 and TRBJ2-7, with 9 bases lining up with TRBD1. The V gene's germline CDR1 is KGHSH and CDR2 LQKENI. The CDR3 has 14 residues. V was clipped by 3 bases and J by 1 base; unmatched bases: 1. The CDR3 here is CASSPGTGSYEQYF. The DNA of the CDR3 is TGTGCCAGCTCACCGGGGACAGGGTCCTACGAGCAGTACTTC.